This T cell receptor (beta chain) was documented in a study of CD8+CD57+ T cells in acquired aplastic anemia. Study observations and caveats: Patients were compared with controls for CD8+ Simpson's diversity, and no significant difference emerged.

This clonotype was counted once. The antigen remains undetermined. With 6 bases removed from V and 3 bases from J, the gap between germline ends came to 15 bases. This CDR3 is built from 14 residues. The germline CDR1 and CDR2 sequences are WSHSY and SAAADI. Genomic DNA acted as the template from which TCR beta VDJ combination and CDR3 sequence profiling were carried out. Via MiXCR, TCRdb re-called the reads, giving one row per CDR3 protein. The sample carries roughly 170,000 distinct CDR3 sequences, 48% recorded once. CD8+CD57+ cell expansion, shown by flow cytometry, had occurred in the patients selected for sequencing.

The sequenced sample was sorted CD4+, CD8+, or CD8+CD57+ T cells (not recorded which) from PBMCs. This chain connects TRBV10-2 to TRBJ2-7; tentatively, D is TRBD2 (6 bases). This receptor was taken from a human donor with aplastic anemia. CDR3 DNA sequence: TGCGCCAGCAGCGCCGGGACTTCCTACTACGAGCAGTACTTC. Protein: CASSAGTSYYEQYF.